This is a list of T cell receptor beta chains from one sample in a study of T cell responses to AZD1222 COVID-19 vaccine. Assay used: immunoSEQ multiplex PCR; TCRdb lists only in-frame clones, some missing. Seen here are over 85,000 clones, around 85% observed once, and the top ten hold 14%. The sequences come from peripheral blood, collected 28 days after the second AZD1222 dose. These receptors originate from an adult who received the AZD1222 COVID-19 vaccine. Each CDR3 is given with its conserved first and last residue. Each record gives: clone size, D gene, CDR3 length, J gene, V gene, CDR3 protein. D genes are given only for firm matches. Not every row has a clone size; where given, it reads once, few, many or a size class.

clone size: -
D gene: TRBD2
CDR3 length: 16
J gene: TRBJ2-5
V gene: TRBV29-1
CDR3 protein: CSVEKFGGSVGETQYF

clone size: -
D gene: -
CDR3 length: 15
J gene: TRBJ2-1
V gene: TRBV6-5
CDR3 protein: CASTNWGTSYNEQFF

clone size: -
D gene: -
CDR3 length: 14
J gene: TRBJ1-2
V gene: TRBV7-9
CDR3 protein: CASSLAGVIYGYTF

clone size: -
D gene: -
CDR3 length: 13
J gene: TRBJ1-1
V gene: TRBV7-9
CDR3 protein: CASSPVGGVEAFF

clone size: once
D gene: TRBD1
CDR3 length: 13
J gene: TRBJ2-7
V gene: TRBV5-1
CDR3 protein: CASSFGQGSEQYF

clone size: -
D gene: -
CDR3 length: 13
J gene: TRBJ1-1
V gene: TRBV19
CDR3 protein: CASRSGGTERTFF

clone size: few
D gene: -
CDR3 length: 15
J gene: TRBJ1-1
V gene: TRBV4-1
CDR3 protein: CASSQEETLLGEAFF

clone size: -
D gene: -
CDR3 length: 15
J gene: TRBJ1-4
V gene: TRBV27
CDR3 protein: CASSRIGGAREKLFF

clone size: -
D gene: -
CDR3 length: 16
J gene: TRBJ2-1
V gene: TRBV5-1
CDR3 protein: CASSLGTTSSYNEQFF

clone size: -
D gene: TRBD2
CDR3 length: 20
J gene: TRBJ2-3
V gene: TRBV5-1
CDR3 protein: CASSSNRLGTSGGRPDTQYF

clone size: -
D gene: -
CDR3 length: 15
J gene: TRBJ1-6
V gene: TRBV7-2
CDR3 protein: CASSFGGQGQSPLHF

clone size: -
D gene: TRBD1
CDR3 length: 16
J gene: TRBJ1-1
V gene: TRBV6-5
CDR3 protein: CASSYEGPGQGTEAFF

clone size: -
D gene: TRBD1
CDR3 length: 15
J gene: TRBJ2-7
V gene: TRBV18
CDR3 protein: CASSPWDSQTYEQYF

clone size: -
D gene: -
CDR3 length: 14
J gene: TRBJ2-7
V gene: TRBV15
CDR3 protein: CATSRGAVPYEQYF

clone size: -
D gene: -
CDR3 length: 14
J gene: TRBJ1-1
V gene: TRBV5-4
CDR3 protein: CASSPSQQNTEAFF

clone size: -
D gene: TRBD1
CDR3 length: 13
J gene: TRBJ2-1
V gene: TRBV10-3
CDR3 protein: CAISGIQGANRVF

clone size: -
D gene: -
CDR3 length: 15
J gene: TRBJ1-2
V gene: TRBV5-1
CDR3 protein: CASSPGHRDNYGYTF

clone size: few
D gene: TRBD1
CDR3 length: 14
J gene: TRBJ1-1
V gene: TRBV7-8
CDR3 protein: CASSLNRGNTEAFF

clone size: -
D gene: TRBD2
CDR3 length: 17
J gene: TRBJ2-1
V gene: TRBV19
CDR3 protein: CASSIKRGSGGINEQFF

clone size: once
D gene: TRBD1
CDR3 length: 13
J gene: TRBJ2-7
V gene: TRBV29-1
CDR3 protein: CSVGGQGGLEQYF

clone size: -
D gene: -
CDR3 length: 12
J gene: TRBJ1-1
V gene: TRBV6-7
CDR3 protein: CASSFEGQKAFF

clone size: few
D gene: -
CDR3 length: 16
J gene: TRBJ2-7
V gene: TRBV7-9
CDR3 protein: CASSLGPFASSYEQYF

clone size: -
D gene: TRBD2
CDR3 length: 17
J gene: TRBJ2-7
V gene: TRBV6-1
CDR3 protein: CASSASPGTSAKYEQYF

clone size: -
D gene: TRBD1
CDR3 length: 16
J gene: TRBJ1-5
V gene: TRBV4-1
CDR3 protein: CASSQEGTAYNQPQHF

clone size: -
D gene: -
CDR3 length: 14
J gene: TRBJ2-7
V gene: TRBV21-1
CDR3 protein: CASSSRGGLDEQYF

clone size: -
D gene: -
CDR3 length: 16
J gene: TRBJ2-1
V gene: TRBV5-1
CDR3 protein: CASSLRVGQSSNEQFF

clone size: -
D gene: -
CDR3 length: 11
J gene: TRBJ1-5
V gene: TRBV5-8
CDR3 protein: CASSLDREEHF

clone size: -
D gene: -
CDR3 length: 11
J gene: TRBJ2-2
V gene: TRBV10-1
CDR3 protein: CAVMMSGELFF

clone size: -
D gene: TRBD1
CDR3 length: 13
J gene: TRBJ1-1
V gene: TRBV27
CDR3 protein: CASSLSGTGAAFF

clone size: -
D gene: -
CDR3 length: 18
J gene: TRBJ1-2
V gene: TRBV6-2/TRBV6-3
CDR3 protein: CASSSRWSTDDTNYGYTF

clone size: few
D gene: -
CDR3 length: 14
J gene: TRBJ1-1
V gene: TRBV5-1
CDR3 protein: CASSDQGTNTEAFF

clone size: -
D gene: -
CDR3 length: 14
J gene: TRBJ2-3
V gene: TRBV30
CDR3 protein: CAWSWGQGGDTQYF

clone size: -
D gene: TRBD1
CDR3 length: 14
J gene: TRBJ1-1
V gene: TRBV5-1
CDR3 protein: CASSLQGVGTEAFF

clone size: few
D gene: TRBD2
CDR3 length: 15
J gene: TRBJ2-7
V gene: TRBV3-1/TRBV3-2
CDR3 protein: CASSQDFPAGDEQYF

clone size: -
D gene: TRBD2
CDR3 length: 15
J gene: TRBJ2-1
V gene: TRBV5-4
CDR3 protein: CASSLSALAGDEQFF

clone size: -
D gene: -
CDR3 length: 13
J gene: TRBJ1-2
V gene: TRBV5-1
CDR3 protein: CASSEDGGYGYTF

clone size: -
D gene: -
CDR3 length: 14
J gene: TRBJ2-7
V gene: TRBV14
CDR3 protein: CASALADSSYEQYF